A single sample is the source of the 19 T cell receptor beta chains below, sequenced in a study of blood T cell repertoires in COVID-19. Repertoires were generated with immunoSEQ multiplex PCR, while TCRdb's copy carries only in-frame clones and drops some. The data contain 39,000 or so clones, around four fifths of them singletons. Material: peripheral blood. The receptors shown here come from a woman at least 80 years old with active or convalescent COVID-19.

The chain links TRBV5-1 to TRBJ1-2, with D perhaps TRBD1 (6 bases). Trimming cost V 5 bases and J 6 bases, with 26 bases left between them. The CDR3 sequence is 17 residues long. Germline assignment: CDR1 SGHRS and CDR2 YFSETQ. CDR3: CASSLSPGDQLLDGYTF. The CDR3 DNA follows: TGCGCCAGCAGTTTGAGTCCAGGGGACCAATTGCTAGATGGCTACACCTTC.

The chain recombines TRBV30 with TRBJ2-1; TRBD2 is a possible D gene (9 bases). The germline V and J ends were trimmed by 5 bases and 15 bases, with 20 bases remaining between them. Per germline, CDR1 GTSNPN and CDR2 SVGIG (reference sequence). CDR3 length equals 12 residues. Here the CDR3 DNA reads TGTGCCTGGGGGACAGGAGGGACTAGCCTGTTCTTC. Translated: CAWGTGGTSLFF.

In its sample, this clone was seen once. The J gene is TRBJ2-3, the V gene TRBV10-3; tentative D call: TRBD1 (6 bases). V was pared by 2 bases and J by 3 bases, with 9 bases between. Germline V CDR1 and CDR2: ENHRY, SYGVKD. There are 14 residues in the CDR3. In DNA form, the CDR3 reads TGTGCCATCAGTGAGGGACAGATGACAGATACGCAGTATTTT. Translation gives CAISEGQMTDTQYF.

The chain is built from TRBV30 and TRBJ2-7; unclear D gene. V lost 2 bases, J lost 0 bases, and 8 bases lay in between. The CDR3 length is 13 residues. The germline gives CDR1 GTSNPN, CDR2 SVGIG (reference sequence). CDR3 in amino acids: CAWSRVISYEQYF. CDR3 DNA: TGTGCCTGGAGTCGAGTAATCTCCTACGAGCAGTACTTC.

The chain recombines TRBV3-1 (or the pseudogene TRBV3-2) with TRBJ1-6; D is unclear. V was cut by 2 bases and J by 10 bases, with 3 bases left in between. CDR1 LGHDT and CDR2 YNNKEL come from the germline V gene (reference sequence). The CDR3 totals 11 residues. This CDR3 reads CASSQSSPLHF. The DNA of the CDR3 is TGTGCCAGCAGCCAAAGCTCACCCCTCCACTTT.

The chain is built from TRBV4-3 and TRBJ2-2; weak D call: TRBD1 (5 bases). V lost 3 bases, J lost 2 bases, and 19 bases lay in between. Germline V gene lookup returns CDR1 LGHNA and CDR2 YSLEER. The CDR3 covers 18 residues. CDR3 DNA sequence: TGCGCCAGCAGCCAGAAGATAAGGGGCCTGATAAACACCGGGGAGCTGTTTTTT. Its protein is CASSQKIRGLINTGELFF.

J is TRBJ1-1 and V is TRBV7-9, with 7 bases matching TRBD1. The CDR3 totals 15 residues. Germline V gives CDR1 SEHNR, CDR2 FQNEAQ (reference sequence). The V and J ends lost 3 bases and 1 base, in that order; junction bases with no gene match: 5. The CDR3 reads CASSLKGQQNTEAFF. CDR3 nucleotide sequence: TGTGCCAGCAGCTTGAAGGGACAGCAGAACACTGAAGCTTTCTTT. Looking up the rest from reference TRBV7-9 and TRBJ1-1 gives the full variable domain: DTGVSQNPRHKITKRGQNVTFRCDPISEHNRLYWYRQTLGQGPEFLTYFQNEAQLEKSRLLSDRFSAERPKGSFSTLEIQRTEQGDSAMYLCASSLKGQQNTEAFFGQGTRLTVV.

V is TRBV5-4 and J is TRBJ2-1; 10 nucleotides match TRBD1. Germline trimming cut 4 bases from V and 2 bases from J; bases unmatched to any gene: 3. The CDR3 covers 15 residues. Germline CDR1 is SGHNT and CDR2 is YYREEE (reference sequence). The CDR3 DNA sequence: TGTGCCAGCAGCACTGGACAGGGGGCCTACAATGAGCAGTTCTTC. This gives the protein CASSTGQGAYNEQFF.

The chain is built from TRBV11-3 and TRBJ2-1; D remains unclear. Between the trimmed V and J ends, which lost 0 bases and 9 bases, there was a span of 12 bases. Per germline, CDR1 SGHNT and CDR2 YENEEA. This CDR3 is built from 14 residues. The CDR3 reads CASSLEAGQSEQFF. CDR3 coding DNA: TGTGCCAGCAGCTTAGAAGCAGGTCAGAGTGAGCAGTTCTTC.

The V call is TRBV7-9, the J call TRBJ2-1; D might be TRBD2 (6 bases). Germline V gene data show CDR1 as SEHNR and CDR2 as FQNEAQ (reference sequence). CDR3 length: 14 amino acids. V was shortened by 5 bases and J by 9 bases, with 17 bases between the two germline ends. CDR3 in amino acids: CASSQDVTSTEQFF. The CDR3 region has the DNA TGTGCCAGCAGCCAGGACGTCACTAGCACTGAGCAGTTCTTC. Together with reference TRBV7-9 and TRBJ2-1, the CDR3 gives the full variable domain: DTGVSQNPRHKITKRGQNVTFRCDPISEHNRLYWYRQTLGQGPEFLTYFQNEAQLEKSRLLSDRFSAERPKGSFSTLEIQRTEQGDSAMYLCASSQDVTSTEQFFGPGTRLTVL.

The chain couples TRBV24-1 to TRBJ2-2; 7 bases are a match to TRBD1. V was pared by 5 bases and J by 3 bases, with 5 bases of the junction left unmatched. The CDR3 is 15 amino acids. CDR1 and CDR2 (germline): KGHDR, SFDVKD. CDR3 sequence: CATSVDRVDTGELFF. The CDR3 region has the DNA TGTGCCACCAGTGTCGACAGGGTTGACACCGGGGAGCTGTTTTTT.

V and J are TRBV19 and TRBJ1-5, with 11 bases matching TRBD1. With 6 bases clipped from V and 6 bases from J, the junction kept 10 bases outside the gene matches. The V gene's germline CDR1 is LNHDA and CDR2 SQIVND (reference sequence). The CDR3 sequence is 16 residues long. The CDR3 sequence: CASSYHGQGAGQPQHF. DNA of the CDR3: TGTGCCAGTAGCTATCACGGACAGGGGGCTGGTCAGCCCCAGCATTTT.

V gene TRBV2 combines with J gene TRBJ1-6, with 7 bases matching TRBD1. Germline CDR1 SNHLY, CDR2 FYNNEI. Trimming cost V 6 bases and J 0 bases; bases outside gene matches: 2. The CDR3 covers 15 residues. CDR3 residues: CASRDRSSYNSPLHF. DNA for the CDR3: TGTGCCAGCAGGGACAGGAGCTCCTATAATTCACCCCTCCACTTT.

The V and J genes are TRBV7-9 and TRBJ2-5, with D unresolved. The germline gives CDR1 SEHNR, CDR2 FQNEAQ (reference sequence). V was shortened by 3 bases and J by 2 bases, with 10 bases between the two germline ends. The CDR3 sequence is 14 residues long. The chain's CDR3 is CASSFTTSQETQYF. The DNA of the CDR3 is TGTGCCAGCAGCTTTACGACTTCTCAAGAGACCCAGTACTTC.

This chain uses TRBV14 with TRBJ2-7, with D possibly TRBD1 on 5 matching bases. Trimming removed 2 bases from V and 5 bases from J, with 19 bases in between. Germline CDR1 and CDR2: SGHDN and FVKESK. The CDR3 is 16 amino acids. CDR3 sequence (DNA): TGTGCCAGCAGCCAATATGGGGCGCGAAAAGGGGACGAGCAGTACTTC. It encodes CASSQYGARKGDEQYF.

This sequence joins TRBV6-2 or TRBV6-3 and TRBJ1-2, with D uncertain. V dropped 2 bases and J dropped 6 bases, with 10 bases sitting between them. Germline CDR1 MNHEY, CDR2 SVGEGT. This CDR3 is 13 amino acids long. The CDR3 region is CASSYDSGHGYTF. As DNA, the CDR3 is TGTGCCAGCAGTTACGACTCGGGTCATGGCTACACCTTC.

This clone was seen only a few times. This chain uses TRBV7-9 with TRBJ1-2, with TRBD1 identical over 7 bases. CDR3 length: 15 amino acids. V was clipped by 5 bases and J by 4 bases; unmatched bases: 10. CDR1 is SEHNR, CDR2 FQNEAQ, per germline (reference sequence). CDR3 sequence: CASSSPKRDSYGYTF. For the CDR3, the DNA is TGTGCCAGCAGCAGTCCAAAACGGGACAGCTATGGCTACACCTTC. Filled out from reference TRBV7-9 and TRBJ1-2, the complete variable domain reads DTGVSQNPRHKITKRGQNVTFRCDPISEHNRLYWYRQTLGQGPEFLTYFQNEAQLEKSRLLSDRFSAERPKGSFSTLEIQRTEQGDSAMYLCASSSPKRDSYGYTFGSGTRLTVV.

This clone was recorded a few times. This sequence joins TRBV6-5 and TRBJ1-1; 10 nucleotides agree with TRBD1. Germline V gene sequence: CDR1 MNHEY, CDR2 SVGAGI. The J segment lost 7 bases and the V segment lost 5 bases, leaving 7 bases of the junction unmatched. The CDR3 sequence is 14 residues long. CDR3: CASSQPGQGNEAFF. The CDR3 coding sequence is TGTGCCAGCAGTCAACCGGGACAGGGGAATGAAGCTTTCTTT.

This chain joins TRBV7-9 and TRBJ1-2; D possibly corresponds to TRBD1 (5 bases). Germline CDR1 SEHNR, CDR2 FQNEAQ (reference sequence). CDR3 length: 15 residues. The V end was cut by 6 bases, the J end by 3 bases, with 17 bases between. CDR3 nucleotides: TGTGCCAGCAGTTTGAAAAATACAGGAGACTATGGCTACACCTTC. Translated, it gives CASSLKNTGDYGYTF.